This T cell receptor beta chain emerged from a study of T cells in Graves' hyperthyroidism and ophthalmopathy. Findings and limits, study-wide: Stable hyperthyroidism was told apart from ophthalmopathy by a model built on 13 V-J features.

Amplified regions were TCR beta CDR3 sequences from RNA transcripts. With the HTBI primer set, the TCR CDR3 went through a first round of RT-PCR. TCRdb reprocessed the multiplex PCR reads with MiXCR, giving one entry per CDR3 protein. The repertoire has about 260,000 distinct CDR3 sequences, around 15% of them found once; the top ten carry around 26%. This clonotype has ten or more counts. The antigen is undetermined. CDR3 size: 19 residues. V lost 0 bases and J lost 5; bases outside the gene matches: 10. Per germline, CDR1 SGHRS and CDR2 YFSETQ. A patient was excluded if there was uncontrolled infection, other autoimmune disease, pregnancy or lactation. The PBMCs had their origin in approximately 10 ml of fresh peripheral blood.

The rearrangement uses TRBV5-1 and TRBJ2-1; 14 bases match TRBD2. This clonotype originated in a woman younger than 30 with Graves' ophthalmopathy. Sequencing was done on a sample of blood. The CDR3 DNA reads TGCGCCAGCAGCTTGGCCGGACTAGCGGGAGGAAGACTTCACAATGAGCAGTTCTTC. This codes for CASSLAGLAGGRLHNEQFF.